These 3 T cell receptor beta chains share one sample of origin, sequenced in a study of blood T cells in healthy people across ages. Alongside a J-beta primer mix, a sample-barcoded 5' primer served in a second PCR lasting roughly 7 to 12 cycles. TCRdb reprocessed the 5' RACE reads via MiXCR and lists one record per CDR3 protein. The sample lists about 1.8 million distinct CDR3 sequences; roughly 50% were seen once. Source material: blood. These receptors were obtained from a woman between 35 and 50 years old in good health.

The chain employs TRBV25-1 and TRBJ2-5; D is ambiguous. The CDR3 runs to 13 residues. Germline CDR1 and CDR2: MGHDK and SYGVNS. The V end was cut by 3 bases, the J end by 1 base, with 6 bases between. The CDR3: CASSELGQETQYF. The CDR3 coding sequence is TGTGCCAGCAGTGAGTTAGGCCAAGAGACCCAGTACTTC.

The rearrangement links TRBV20-1 to TRBJ1-1; D call uncertain. Germline CDR1 is DFQATT and CDR2 is SNEGSKA (reference sequence). The CDR3 runs to 11 residues. Trimming stripped 2 bases from V and 7 bases from J, with 8 bases between. CDR3 nucleotides: TGCAGTGCTAGAAAACAGCATGAAGCTTTCTTT. It translates to CSARKQHEAFF.

This clonotype was seen more than once but under ten times. The chain uses TRBV3-1 and TRBJ2-5; maybe TRBD2 (5 bases). The CDR3 spans 14 residues. V lost 4 bases to trimming and J lost 5 bases, with 14 bases between them. Germline V gene lookup returns CDR1 LGHDT and CDR2 YNNKEL (reference sequence). The DNA for the CDR3 is TGTGCCAGCAGCCGTCAGACTTGGGAGGAGACCCAGTACTTC. Residues: CASSRQTWEETQYF.